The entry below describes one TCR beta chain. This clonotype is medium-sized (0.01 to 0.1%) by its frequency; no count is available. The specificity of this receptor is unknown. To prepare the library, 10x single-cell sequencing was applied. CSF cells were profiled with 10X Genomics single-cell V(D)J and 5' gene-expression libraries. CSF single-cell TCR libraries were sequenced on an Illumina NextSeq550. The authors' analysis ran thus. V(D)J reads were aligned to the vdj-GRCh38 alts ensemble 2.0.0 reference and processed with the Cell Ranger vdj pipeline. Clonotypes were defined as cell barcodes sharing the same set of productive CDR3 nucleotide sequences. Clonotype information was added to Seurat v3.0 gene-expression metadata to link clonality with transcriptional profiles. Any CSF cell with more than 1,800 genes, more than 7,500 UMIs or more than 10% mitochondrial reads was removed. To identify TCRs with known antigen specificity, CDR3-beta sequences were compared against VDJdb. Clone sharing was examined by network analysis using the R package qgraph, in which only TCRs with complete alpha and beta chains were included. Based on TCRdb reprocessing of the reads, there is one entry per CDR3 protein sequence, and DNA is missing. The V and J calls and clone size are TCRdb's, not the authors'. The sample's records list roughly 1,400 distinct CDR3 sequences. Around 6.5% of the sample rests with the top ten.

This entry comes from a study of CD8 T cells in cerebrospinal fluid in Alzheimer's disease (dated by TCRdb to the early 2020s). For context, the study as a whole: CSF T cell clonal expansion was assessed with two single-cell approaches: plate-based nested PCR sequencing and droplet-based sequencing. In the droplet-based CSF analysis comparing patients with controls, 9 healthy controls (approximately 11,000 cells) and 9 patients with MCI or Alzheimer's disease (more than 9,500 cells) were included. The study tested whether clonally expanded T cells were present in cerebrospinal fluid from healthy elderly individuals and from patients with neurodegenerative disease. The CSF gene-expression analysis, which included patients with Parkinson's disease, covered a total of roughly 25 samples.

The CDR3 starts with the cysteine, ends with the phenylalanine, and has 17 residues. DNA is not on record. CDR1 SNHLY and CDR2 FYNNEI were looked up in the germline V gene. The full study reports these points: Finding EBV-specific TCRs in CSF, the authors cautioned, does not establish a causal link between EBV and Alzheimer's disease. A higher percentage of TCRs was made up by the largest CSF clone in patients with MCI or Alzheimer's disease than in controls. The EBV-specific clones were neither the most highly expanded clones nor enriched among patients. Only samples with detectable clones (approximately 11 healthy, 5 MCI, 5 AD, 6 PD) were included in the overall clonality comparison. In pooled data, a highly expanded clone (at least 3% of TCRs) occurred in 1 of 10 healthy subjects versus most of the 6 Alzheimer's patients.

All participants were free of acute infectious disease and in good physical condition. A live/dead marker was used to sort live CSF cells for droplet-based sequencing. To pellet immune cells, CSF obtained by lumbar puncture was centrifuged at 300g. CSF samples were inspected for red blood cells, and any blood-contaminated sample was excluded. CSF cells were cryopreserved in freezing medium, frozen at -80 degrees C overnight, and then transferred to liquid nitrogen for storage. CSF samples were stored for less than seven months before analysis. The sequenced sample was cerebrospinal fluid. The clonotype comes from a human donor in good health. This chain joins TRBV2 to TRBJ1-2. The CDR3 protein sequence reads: CASSEGARGRNVDGYTF. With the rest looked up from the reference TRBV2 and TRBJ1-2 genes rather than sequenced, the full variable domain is EPEVTQTPSHQVTQMGQEVILRCVPISNHLYFYWYRQILGQKVEFLVSFYNNEISEKSEIFDDQFSVERPDGSNFTLKIRSTKLEDSAMYFCASSEGARGRNVDGYTFGSGTRLTVV.